This passage covers 19 T cell receptor beta chains from one sample sequenced in a study of blood T cell repertoires in COVID-19. The table came from immunoSEQ multiplex PCR; TCRdb's copy has only in-frame clones and leaves some out. Here the sample spans about 300,000 clones, about nine tenths being singletons. Sequenced input: PBMCs or T cells enriched from blood (not recorded which). The source of these receptors is a man aged 30 to 45 who had recovered from COVID-19.

This CDR3 reads CSVEDQGRAVFQETQYF. In DNA, the CDR3 is TGCAGCGTTGAAGATCAAGGCAGGGCAGTGTTTCAAGAGACCCAGTACTTC. The rearrangement uses TRBV29-1 and TRBJ2-5; a possible D gene is TRBD1 (5 bases). CDR3 length equals 17 residues. V lost 0 bases and J 2 bases, leaving 19 bases between the germline ends. Germline CDR1 SQVTM, CDR2 ANQGSEA.

This sequence joins TRBV11-2 and TRBJ1-6; unclear D gene. The CDR3 spans 16 residues. V shed 0 bases and J shed 7 bases, with 13 bases lying between them. The germline V gene encodes CDR1 SGHAT and CDR2 FQNNGV. The CDR3 coding sequence is TGTGCCAGCAGCTTAGATCTTTGGCAGTCCAATTCACCCCTCCACTTT. Its protein is CASSLDLWQSNSPLHF.

In this sample, this clone turned up once. This chain uses TRBV19 with TRBJ1-1; possibly TRBD1 for D (6 bases). V was clipped by 3 bases and J by 7 bases, with 12 bases between them. This CDR3 is built from 13 residues. Per the germline V gene, CDR1 is LNHDA and CDR2 is SQIVND (reference sequence). The CDR3: CASSMSTGNEAFF. In DNA, the CDR3 is TGTGCCAGTAGTATGTCCACAGGGAATGAAGCTTTCTTT. The complete variable domain, with remaining parts taken from reference TRBV19 and TRBJ1-1, reads DGGITQSPKYLFRKEGQNVTLSCEQNLNHDAMYWYRQDPGQGLRLIYYSQIVNDFQKGDIAEGYSVSREKKESFPLTVTSAQKNPTAFYLCASSMSTGNEAFFGQGTRLTVV.

V gene TRBV29-1 combines with J gene TRBJ2-3; TRBD2 matches 11 bases. Germline trimming cut 4 bases from V and 0 bases from J; bases unmatched to any gene: 3. The CDR3 length is 15 residues. Germline lookup yields CDR1 SQVTM and CDR2 ANQGSEA. CDR3 sequence (DNA): TGCAGCGTTGGGCTAGCGGGGGGTAGCACAGATACGCAGTATTTT. Its translation is CSVGLAGGSTDTQYF.

As regards this clone: In the same sample, other DNA sequences code for this CDR3. This chain joins TRBV20-1 and TRBJ2-7; perhaps TRBD1 as D (6 bases). CDR1 DFQATT and CDR2 SNEGSKA come from the germline V gene (reference sequence). V lost 6 bases and J 3 bases, leaving 9 bases between the germline ends. This CDR3 contains 11 residues. The CDR3 DNA reads TGCAGTGCGGACAGAGACTACGAGCAGTACTTC. It is translated as CSADRDYEQYF.

V is TRBV7-8 and J is TRBJ1-4; TRBD1 aligns across 9 bases. V shed 4 bases and J 5 bases; nucleotides not matched to a gene: 5. Germline lookup yields CDR1 SGHVS and CDR2 FQNEAQ. CDR3 length equals 15 residues. The CDR3 loop is CASSSSGTGNEKLFF. Written as DNA, the CDR3 is TGTGCCAGCAGCTCCTCCGGGACAGGGAATGAAAAACTGTTTTTT.

The chain links TRBV5-1 to TRBJ1-3; 7 bases line up with TRBD1. The CDR3 length is 15 residues. CDR1 and CDR2 (germline): SGHRS, YFSETQ. The V segment lost 4 bases and the J segment 0 bases; nucleotides outside the gene matches: 4. The CDR3 DNA reads as TGCGCCAGCAGCCGGGACAGAATCTCTGGAAACACCATATATTTT. It is translated as CASSRDRISGNTIYF. Drawing the rest from reference TRBV5-1 and TRBJ1-3, the complete variable domain is KAGVTQTPRYLIKTRGQQVTLSCSPISGHRSVSWYQQTPGQGLQFLFEYFSETQRNKGNFPGRFSGRQFSNSRSEMNVSTLELGDSALYLCASSRDRISGNTIYFGEGSWLTVV.

The chain couples TRBV6-5 to TRBJ1-1; D is perhaps TRBD1 (6 bases). V gave up 2 bases and J gave up 3 bases, with 10 bases separating them. This CDR3 has 14 amino acids. CDR1 and CDR2 from the germline V gene are MNHEY and SVGAGI. In nucleotides, the CDR3 is TGTGCCAGCAGTTACGCGGACAGTTACACTGAAGCTTTCTTT. It codes for CASSYADSYTEAFF.

The genes are TRBV7-2 and TRBJ1-1; D unresolved. CDR1 is SGHTA and CDR2 is FQGNSA in the germline V gene. This CDR3 comprises 13 residues. The V gene lost 9 bases and the J gene lost 1 base, with 12 bases spanning the gap. CDR3: CASSLGQNTEAFF. DNA of the CDR3: TGTGCCAGTTCTTTGGGCCAGAACACTGAAGCTTTCTTT. Supplemented by reference TRBV7-2 and TRBJ1-1, the full variable domain reads GAGVSQSPSNKVTEKGKDVELRCDPISGHTALYWYRQSLGQGLEFLIYFQGNSAPDKSGLPSDRFSAERTGGSVSTLTIQRTQQEDSAVYLCASSLGQNTEAFFGQGTRLTVV.

The chain uses TRBV7-8 and TRBJ1-2; D not certain. This CDR3 spans 15 amino acids. The ends were cut back, 2 bases at V and 0 bases at J, with 10 bases in the middle. Germline values: CDR1 SGHVS, CDR2 FQNEAQ. CDR3 DNA: TGTGCCAGCAGCTTATATGGCAGAACTAACTATGGCTACACCTTC. Amino acids: CASSLYGRTNYGYTF.

This rearrangement joins TRBV10-2 to TRBJ1-2; 9 positions match TRBD1. Germline V gives CDR1 WSHSY, CDR2 SAAADI. There are 15 residues in the CDR3. After removal of 6 bases from V and 0 bases from J, the junction contained 5 bases not matched to a gene. CDR3 region: CASRGTGSANYGYTF. CDR3 sequence (DNA): TGCGCCAGCAGAGGGACAGGGAGCGCTAACTATGGCTACACCTTC.

The chain combines TRBV28 with TRBJ1-6, with a possible D match to TRBD1 (6 bases). There are 15 residues in the CDR3. The germline gives CDR1 MDHEN, CDR2 SYDVKM. The ends were cut back, 3 bases at V and 5 bases at J, with 11 bases in the middle. The CDR3, as DNA: TGTGCCAGCAGTTTCTCGGGGGGCGATAATTCACCCCTCCACTTT. Its protein is CASSFSGGDNSPLHF.

This clone has just one count. The chain employs TRBV4-1 and TRBJ1-2; 9 positions match TRBD1. This CDR3 is built from 16 residues. CDR1 and CDR2 (germline): MGHRA, YSYEKL. After removal of 1 base from V and 7 bases from J, the junction contained 10 bases not matched to a gene. CDR3 nucleotides: TGCGCCAGCAGCCAAGGCTGGGGGGACAGGGTTGTTGGCTACACCTTC. Protein sequence: CASSQGWGDRVVGYTF.

This sequence joins TRBV7-8 and TRBJ2-7, with TRBD1 identical over 10 bases. CDR3 length: 15 amino acids. With V trimmed by 5 bases and J by 5 bases, 9 bases remained unmatched. Germline V lookup: CDR1 SGHVS, CDR2 FQNEAQ. The CDR3 is CASSAATGTGDEQYF. The DNA for the CDR3 is TGTGCCAGCAGCGCAGCCACCGGGACAGGGGACGAGCAGTACTTC.

This clone appeared a few times. This chain joins TRBV5-6 and TRBJ1-2; 7 bases line up with TRBD1. CDR3 size: 15 residues. The ends lost 1 base at V and 4 bases at J; junction bases unmatched: 7. Germline assignment: CDR1 SGHDT and CDR2 YYEEEE. Here the CDR3 reads CASSLLQGQGYGYTF. In DNA, the CDR3 is TGTGCCAGCAGCTTGTTACAGGGGCAAGGCTATGGCTACACCTTC.

This rearrangement joins TRBV2 to TRBJ2-7, with D possibly matching TRBD2 (6 bases). Germline V gene data show CDR1 as SNHLY and CDR2 as FYNNEI. The CDR3 extends over 13 amino acids. Trimming cost V 3 bases and J 7 bases, with 13 bases left between them. As DNA, the CDR3 is TGTGCCAGCAGTGACTCGGGAGTAAGGGAGCAGTACTTC. Translated: CASSDSGVREQYF.

The chain has TRBV24-1 and TRBJ2-5, with 9 bases lining up with TRBD1. The CDR3 extends over 13 amino acids. Germline V gene lookup returns CDR1 KGHDR and CDR2 SFDVKD. The ends lost 7 bases at V and 2 bases at J; junction bases unmatched: 1. CDR3: CATRGTGQETQYF. As DNA, the CDR3 is TGTGCCACCAGGGGGACAGGGCAAGAGACCCAGTACTTC.

The V call is TRBV27, the J call TRBJ2-3; 8 nucleotides agree with TRBD2. Germline-derived CDR1 and CDR2 are MNHEY and SMNVEV (reference sequence). The CDR3 contains 16 residues. Trimming removed 2 bases from V and 6 bases from J; junction bases left unmatched: 10. This CDR3 is CASSLVGGRFGDTQYF. The CDR3 region has the DNA TGTGCCAGCAGTTTAGTTGGCGGGAGGTTTGGGGATACGCAGTATTTT.

The chain joins TRBV30 to TRBJ1-4; D is perhaps TRBD1 (5 bases). V dropped 4 bases and J dropped 7 bases, with 22 bases sitting between them. Germline CDR1 is GTSNPN and CDR2 is SVGIG (reference sequence). The CDR3 runs 16 residues. In DNA form, the CDR3 reads TGTGCCTGGATGAGCCTCGGGACTGACTCGGGTGAAAAACTGTTTTTT. Translating it yields CAWMSLGTDSGEKLFF.